The clone carrying this T cell receptor beta chain appeared a few times. The germline CDR1 and CDR2 sequences are MNHEY and SMNVEV (reference sequence). V gave up 1 base and J gave up 4 bases; unmatched junction bases: 9. This CDR3 has 18 amino acids. The source of the sample is a study of blood T cell repertoires in COVID-19. The method was immunoSEQ multiplex PCR; TCRdb's version includes in-frame clones alone and lacks a portion of them. The repertoire holds tens of thousands of clones, with 81% as singletons. This chain uses TRBV27 with TRBJ1-4, with 10 positions matching TRBD1. The sequence came from a woman in her sixties or seventies with acute or convalescent COVID-19. The sequencing input was peripheral blood. CDR3 sequence: CASSLFGGTGAHNEKLFF. DNA of the CDR3: TGTGCCAGCAGTTTATTTGGTGGGACAGGGGCCCATAATGAAAAACTGTTTTTT.